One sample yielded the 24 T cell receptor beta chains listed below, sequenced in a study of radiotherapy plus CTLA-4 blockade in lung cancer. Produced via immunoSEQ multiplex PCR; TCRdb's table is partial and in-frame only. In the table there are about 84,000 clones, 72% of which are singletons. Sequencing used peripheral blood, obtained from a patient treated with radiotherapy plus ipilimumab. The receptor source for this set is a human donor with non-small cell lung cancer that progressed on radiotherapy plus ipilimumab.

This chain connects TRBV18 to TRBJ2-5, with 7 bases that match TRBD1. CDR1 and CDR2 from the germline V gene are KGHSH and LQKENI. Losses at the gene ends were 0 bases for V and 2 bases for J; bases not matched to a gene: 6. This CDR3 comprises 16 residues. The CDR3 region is CASSPPTGFEQETQYF. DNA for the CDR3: TGTGCCAGCTCACCACCGACAGGGTTTGAGCAAGAGACCCAGTACTTC.

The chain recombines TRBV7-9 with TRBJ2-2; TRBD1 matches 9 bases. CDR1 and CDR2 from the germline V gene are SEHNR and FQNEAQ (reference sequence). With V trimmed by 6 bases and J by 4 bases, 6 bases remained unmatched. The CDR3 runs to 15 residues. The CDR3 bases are TGTGCCAGCAGAGCACAGGGGGCGGGCACCGGGGAGCTGTTTTTT. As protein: CASRAQGAGTGELFF.

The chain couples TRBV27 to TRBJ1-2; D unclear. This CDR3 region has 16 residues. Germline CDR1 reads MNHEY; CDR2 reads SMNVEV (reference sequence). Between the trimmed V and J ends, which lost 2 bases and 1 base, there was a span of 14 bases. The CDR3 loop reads CASSLSRKRLNYGYTF. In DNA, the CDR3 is TGTGCCAGCAGTTTAAGCCGTAAACGACTTAACTATGGCTACACCTTC.

The CDR3 here is CASSRGTSGRPYEQYF. In DNA form, the CDR3 reads TGTGCCAGCAGTCGCGGGACTAGCGGGAGACCCTACGAGCAGTACTTC. The V and J genes are TRBV6-6 and TRBJ2-7; 14 bases are shared with TRBD2. Germline V lookup: CDR1 MNHNY, CDR2 SVGAGI (reference sequence). V shed 5 bases and J 2 bases; nucleotides not matched to a gene: 5. The CDR3 is 16 amino acids.

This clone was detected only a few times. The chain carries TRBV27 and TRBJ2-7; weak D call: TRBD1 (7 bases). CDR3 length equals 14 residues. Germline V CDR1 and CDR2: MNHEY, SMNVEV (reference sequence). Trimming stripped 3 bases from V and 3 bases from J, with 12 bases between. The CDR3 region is CASSFGQGGYEQYF. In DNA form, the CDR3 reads TGTGCCAGCAGTTTTGGGCAGGGGGGCTACGAGCAGTACTTC.

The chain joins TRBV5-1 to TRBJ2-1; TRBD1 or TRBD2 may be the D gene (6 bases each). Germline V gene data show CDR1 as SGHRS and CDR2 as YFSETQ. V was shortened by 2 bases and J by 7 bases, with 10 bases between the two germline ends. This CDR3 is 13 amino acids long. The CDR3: CASSFLGGNEQFF. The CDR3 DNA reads TGCGCCAGCAGCTTTTTAGGGGGGAATGAGCAGTTCTTC.

The CDR3 bases are TGTGCCAGCAGCGTAGGCGGGGGGAGCGTTGGCTACACCTTC. It is translated as CASSVGGGSVGYTF. The V gene is TRBV9, the J gene TRBJ1-2; tentative D call: TRBD1 (5 bases). The CDR3 runs 14 residues. The V gene lost 0 bases and the J gene lost 7 bases, with 13 bases spanning the gap. Germline V lookup: CDR1 SGDLS, CDR2 YYNGEE.

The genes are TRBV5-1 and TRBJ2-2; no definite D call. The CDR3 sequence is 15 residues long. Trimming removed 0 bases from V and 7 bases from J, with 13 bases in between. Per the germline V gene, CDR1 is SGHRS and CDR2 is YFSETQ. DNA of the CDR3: TGCGCCAGCAGCTTGGAGGTACCTAGAAGCGGGGAGCTGTTTTTT. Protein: CASSLEVPRSGELFF.

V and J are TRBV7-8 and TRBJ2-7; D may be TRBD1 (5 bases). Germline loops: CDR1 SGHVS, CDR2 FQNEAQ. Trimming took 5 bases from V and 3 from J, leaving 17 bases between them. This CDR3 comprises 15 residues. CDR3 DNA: TGTGCCAGCAGCAATTTGGGCAGGGAAGGCTACGAGCAGTACTTC. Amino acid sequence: CASSNLGREGYEQYF.

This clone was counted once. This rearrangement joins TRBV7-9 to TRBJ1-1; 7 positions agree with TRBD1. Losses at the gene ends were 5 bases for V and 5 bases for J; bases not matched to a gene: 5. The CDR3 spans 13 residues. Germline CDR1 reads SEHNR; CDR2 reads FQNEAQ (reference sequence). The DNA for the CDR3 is TGTGCCAGCAGCCCCCAGGGGGGTACTGAAGCTTTCTTT. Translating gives CASSPQGGTEAFF.

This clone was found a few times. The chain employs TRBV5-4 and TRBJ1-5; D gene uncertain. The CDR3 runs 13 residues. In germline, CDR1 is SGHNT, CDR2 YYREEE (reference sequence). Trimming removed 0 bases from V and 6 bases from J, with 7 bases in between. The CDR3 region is CASSLGEGQPQHF. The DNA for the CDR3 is TGTGCCAGCAGCTTGGGGGAGGGTCAGCCCCAGCATTTT.

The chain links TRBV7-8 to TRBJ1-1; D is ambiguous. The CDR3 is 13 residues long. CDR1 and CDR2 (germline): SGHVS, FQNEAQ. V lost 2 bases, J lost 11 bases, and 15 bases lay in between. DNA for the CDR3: TGTGCCAGCAGCTTATCGGAGAATCTGGAGGCTTTCTTT. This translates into CASSLSENLEAFF.

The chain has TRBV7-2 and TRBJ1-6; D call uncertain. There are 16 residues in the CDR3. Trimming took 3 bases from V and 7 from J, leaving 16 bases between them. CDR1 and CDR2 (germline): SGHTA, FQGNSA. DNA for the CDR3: TGTGCCAGCAGCTTCTTCGGGCATAGTGGGAATTCACCCCTCCACTTT. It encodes CASSFFGHSGNSPLHF.

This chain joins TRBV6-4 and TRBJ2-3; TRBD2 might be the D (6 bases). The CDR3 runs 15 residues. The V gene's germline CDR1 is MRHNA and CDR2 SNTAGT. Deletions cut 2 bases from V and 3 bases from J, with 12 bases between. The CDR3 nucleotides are TGTGCCAGCAGTGACAGATCCGGGACTACAGATACGCAGTATTTT. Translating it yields CASSDRSGTTDTQYF.

CDR3 sequence (DNA): TGTGCCAGCAAGGGACAGGGGACGGATACGCAGTATTTT. This encodes CASKGQGTDTQYF. This chain links TRBV11-1 with TRBJ2-3; 10 nucleotides line up with TRBD1. The trim removed 7 bases at V and 6 bases at J, leaving 4 bases unmatched. There are 13 residues in the CDR3. Looked up from germline, CDR1 is SGHAT and CDR2 is FQDESV (reference sequence). Supplemented by reference TRBV11-1 and TRBJ2-3, the full variable domain reads EAEVAQSPRYKITEKSQAVAFWCDPISGHATLYWYRQILGQGPELLVQFQDESVVDDSQLPKDRFSAERLKGVDSTLKIQPAELGDSAMYLCASKGQGTDTQYFGPGTRLTVL.

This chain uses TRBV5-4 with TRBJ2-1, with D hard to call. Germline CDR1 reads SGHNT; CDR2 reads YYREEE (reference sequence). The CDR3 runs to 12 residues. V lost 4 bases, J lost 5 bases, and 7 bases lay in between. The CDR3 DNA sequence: TGTGCCAGCAGCAGGCCCAACAATGAGCAGTTCTTC. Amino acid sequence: CASSRPNNEQFF.

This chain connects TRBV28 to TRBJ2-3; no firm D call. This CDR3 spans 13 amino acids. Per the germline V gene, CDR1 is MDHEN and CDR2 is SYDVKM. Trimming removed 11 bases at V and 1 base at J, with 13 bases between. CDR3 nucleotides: TGTGCCGCATGTAGTGGTGGCACAGATACGCAGTATTTT. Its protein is CAACSGGTDTQYF.

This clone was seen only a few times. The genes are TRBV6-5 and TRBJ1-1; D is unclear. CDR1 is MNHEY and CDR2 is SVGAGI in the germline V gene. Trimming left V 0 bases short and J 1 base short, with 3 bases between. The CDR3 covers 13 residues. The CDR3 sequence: CASSYSRNTEAFF. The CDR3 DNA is TGTGCCAGCAGTTACTCCAGGAACACTGAAGCTTTCTTT.

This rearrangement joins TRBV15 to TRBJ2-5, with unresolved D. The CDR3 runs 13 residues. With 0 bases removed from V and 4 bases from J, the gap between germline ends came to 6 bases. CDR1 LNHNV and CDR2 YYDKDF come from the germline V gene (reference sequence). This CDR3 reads CATSRDRRETQYF. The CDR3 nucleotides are TGTGCCACCAGCAGAGATCGAAGAGAGACCCAGTACTTC.

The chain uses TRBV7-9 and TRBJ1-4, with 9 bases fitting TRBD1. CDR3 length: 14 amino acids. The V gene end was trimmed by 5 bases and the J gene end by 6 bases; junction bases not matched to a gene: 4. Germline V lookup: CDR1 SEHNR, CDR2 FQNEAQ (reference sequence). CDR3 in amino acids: CASSPGQGDEKLFF. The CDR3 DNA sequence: TGTGCCAGCAGCCCGGGACAGGGAGATGAAAAACTGTTTTTT.

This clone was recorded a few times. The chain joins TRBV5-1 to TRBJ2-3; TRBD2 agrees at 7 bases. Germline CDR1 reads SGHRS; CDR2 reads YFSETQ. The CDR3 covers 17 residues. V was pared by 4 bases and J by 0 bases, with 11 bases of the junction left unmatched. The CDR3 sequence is CASSPWGGIDSTDTQYF. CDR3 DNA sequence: TGCGCCAGCAGCCCCTGGGGGGGGATCGATAGCACAGATACGCAGTATTTT. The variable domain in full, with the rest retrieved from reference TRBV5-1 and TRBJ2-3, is KAGVTQTPRYLIKTRGQQVTLSCSPISGHRSVSWYQQTPGQGLQFLFEYFSETQRNKGNFPGRFSGRQFSNSRSEMNVSTLELGDSALYLCASSPWGGIDSTDTQYFGPGTRLTVL.

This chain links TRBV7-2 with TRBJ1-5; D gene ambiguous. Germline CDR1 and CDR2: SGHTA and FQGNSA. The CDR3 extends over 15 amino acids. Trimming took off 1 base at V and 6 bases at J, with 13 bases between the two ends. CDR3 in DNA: TGTGCCAGCAGCTTAGGTGTGAGGGAAGGTCAGCCCCAGCATTTT. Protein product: CASSLGVREGQPQHF.

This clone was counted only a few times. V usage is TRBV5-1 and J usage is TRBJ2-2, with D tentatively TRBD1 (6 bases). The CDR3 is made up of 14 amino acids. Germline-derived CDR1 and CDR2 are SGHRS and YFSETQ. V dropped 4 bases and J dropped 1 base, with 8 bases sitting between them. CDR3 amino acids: CASSRDMNTGELFF. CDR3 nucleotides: TGCGCCAGCAGCCGGGACATGAACACCGGGGAGCTGTTTTTT. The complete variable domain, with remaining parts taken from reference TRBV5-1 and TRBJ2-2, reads KAGVTQTPRYLIKTRGQQVTLSCSPISGHRSVSWYQQTPGQGLQFLFEYFSETQRNKGNFPGRFSGRQFSNSRSEMNVSTLELGDSALYLCASSRDMNTGELFFGEGSRLTVL.

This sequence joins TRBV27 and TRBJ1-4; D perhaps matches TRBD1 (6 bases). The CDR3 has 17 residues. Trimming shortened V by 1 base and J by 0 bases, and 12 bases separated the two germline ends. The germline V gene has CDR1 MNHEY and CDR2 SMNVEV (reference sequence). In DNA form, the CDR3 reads TGTGCCAGCAGTTTATACGCAGGGGTGGCAACTAATGAAAAACTGTTTTTT. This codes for CASSLYAGVATNEKLFF.